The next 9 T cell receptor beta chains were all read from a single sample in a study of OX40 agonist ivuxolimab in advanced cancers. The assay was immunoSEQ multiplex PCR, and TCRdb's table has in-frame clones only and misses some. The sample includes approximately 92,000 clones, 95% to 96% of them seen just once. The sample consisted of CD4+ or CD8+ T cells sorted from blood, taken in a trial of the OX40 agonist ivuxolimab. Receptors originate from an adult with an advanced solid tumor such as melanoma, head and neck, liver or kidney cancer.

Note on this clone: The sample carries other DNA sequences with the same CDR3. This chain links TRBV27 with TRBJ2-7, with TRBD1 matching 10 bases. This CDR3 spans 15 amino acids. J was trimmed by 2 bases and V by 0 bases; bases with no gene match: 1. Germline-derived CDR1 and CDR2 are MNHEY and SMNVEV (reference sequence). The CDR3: CASSLSGTGAYEQYF. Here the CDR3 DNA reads TGTGCCAGCAGTTTATCGGGGACAGGGGCCTACGAGCAGTACTTC.

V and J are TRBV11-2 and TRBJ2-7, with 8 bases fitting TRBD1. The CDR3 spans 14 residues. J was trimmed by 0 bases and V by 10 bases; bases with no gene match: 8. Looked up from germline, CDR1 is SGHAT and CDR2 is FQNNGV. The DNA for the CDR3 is TGTGCCACCGTAGGACAGGGCATCTCCTACGAGCAGTACTTC. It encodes CATVGQGISYEQYF.

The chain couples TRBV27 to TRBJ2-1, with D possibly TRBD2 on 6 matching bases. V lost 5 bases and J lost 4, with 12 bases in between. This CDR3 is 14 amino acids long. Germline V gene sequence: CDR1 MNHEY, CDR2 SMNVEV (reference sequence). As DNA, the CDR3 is TGTGCCAGCAGTCCGGCGGGACCTTACAATGAGCAGTTCTTC. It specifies CASSPAGPYNEQFF.

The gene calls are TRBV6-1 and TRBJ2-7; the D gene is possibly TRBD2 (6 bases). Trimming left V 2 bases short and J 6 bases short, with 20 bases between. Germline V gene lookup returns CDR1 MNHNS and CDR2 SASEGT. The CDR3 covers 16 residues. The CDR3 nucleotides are TGTGCCAGCAGTGAACTAATGGAGGGCCTTTGGGCCGAGCAGTACTTC. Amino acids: CASSELMEGLWAEQYF.

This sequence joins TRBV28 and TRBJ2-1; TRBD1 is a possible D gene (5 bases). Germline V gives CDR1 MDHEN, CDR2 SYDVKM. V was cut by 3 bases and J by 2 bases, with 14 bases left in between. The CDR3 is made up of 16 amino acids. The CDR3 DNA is TGTGCCAGCAGTTTCCCGGGTATCAGGGCCTACAATGAGCAGTTCTTC. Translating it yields CASSFPGIRAYNEQFF.

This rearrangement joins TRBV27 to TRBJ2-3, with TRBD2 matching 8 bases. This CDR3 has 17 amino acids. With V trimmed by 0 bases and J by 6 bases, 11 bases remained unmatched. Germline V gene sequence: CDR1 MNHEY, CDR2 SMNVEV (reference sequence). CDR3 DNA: TGTGCCAGCAGTTTATCCTCGGGGGGGGAGCCCCACGATACGCAGTATTTT. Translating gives CASSLSSGGEPHDTQYF.

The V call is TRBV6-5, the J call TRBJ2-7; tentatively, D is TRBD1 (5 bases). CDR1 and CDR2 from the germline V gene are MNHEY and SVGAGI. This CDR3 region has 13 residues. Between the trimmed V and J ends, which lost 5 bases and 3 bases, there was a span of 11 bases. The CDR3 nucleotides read TGTGCCAGCAGTGACGGACATCACTACGAGCAGTACTTC. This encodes CASSDGHHYEQYF.

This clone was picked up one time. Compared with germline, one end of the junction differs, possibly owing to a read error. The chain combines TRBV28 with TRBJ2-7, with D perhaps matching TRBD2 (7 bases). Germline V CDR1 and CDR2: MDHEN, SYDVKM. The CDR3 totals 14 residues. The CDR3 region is CASSSMVGGPVFLF. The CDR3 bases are TGTGCCAGCAGTTCCATGGTCGGGGGGCCAGTTTTTTTGTTC.

The CDR3 region is CASSLTTPPNTEAFF. The CDR3 coding sequence is TGTGCCAGCAGCTTGACCACCCCACCGAACACTGAAGCTTTCTTT. V is TRBV7-9 and J is TRBJ1-1; D not certain. Germline CDR1 reads SEHNR; CDR2 reads FQNEAQ (reference sequence). V lost 3 bases, J lost 1 base, and 12 bases lay in between. The CDR3 totals 15 residues.